These 12 T cell receptor beta chains share one sample of origin, sequenced in a study of T cells in Graves' hyperthyroidism and ophthalmopathy. TCR beta CDR3 region amplification was performed from RNA transcripts. When the TCR CDR3 underwent first-round RT-PCR, the HTBI primer set was used. A single record per CDR3 protein comes from TCRdb applying MiXCR to the multiplex PCR reads. The sample includes approximately 200,000 distinct CDR3 sequences, about a sixth of them seen just once. The source material was blood. These receptors were collected from a man between 35 and 55 years old with Graves' hyperthyroidism.

The chain employs TRBV4-3 and TRBJ1-5; the D is unclear. Germline assignment: CDR1 LGHNA and CDR2 YSLEER. Trimming removed 4 bases at V and 0 bases at J, with 13 bases between. CDR3 length: 16 residues. The CDR3 protein is CASSRKTTDSNQPQHF. The CDR3 coding sequence is TGCGCCAGCAGCCGGAAGACGACGGATAGCAATCAGCCCCAGCATTTT.

The chain recombines TRBV5-4 with TRBJ2-5, with TRBD1 matching 10 bases. The CDR3 covers 16 residues. CDR1 and CDR2 from the germline V gene are SGHNT and YYREEE (reference sequence). The J segment lost 8 bases and the V segment lost 4 bases, leaving 14 bases of the junction unmatched. The CDR3, as DNA: TGTGCCAGCAGCCCCGGACAGGGGGAAGGGCCAAGTACCCAGTACTTC. This gives the protein CASSPGQGEGPSTQYF.

In this sample, this clonotype turned up many times. CDR3: CAGDLTATNEKLFF. The CDR3 DNA follows: TGTGCCGGGGATTTGACAGCAACTAATGAAAAACTGTTTTTT. The chain links TRBV30 to TRBJ1-4; possible D gene TRBD1, 5 bases. The CDR3 contains 14 residues. Germline CDR1 reads GTSNPN; CDR2 reads SVGIG (reference sequence). V lost 8 bases and J 0 bases, leaving 13 bases between the germline ends. Supplemented by reference TRBV30 and TRBJ1-4, the full variable domain reads SQTIHQWPATLVQPVGSPLSLECTVEGTSNPNLYWYRQAAGRGLQLLFYSVGIGQISSEVPQNLSASRPQDRQFILSSKKLLLSDSGFYLCAGDLTATNEKLFFGSGTQLSVL.

CDR3 sequence: CASSSGQGWDTEAFF. The CDR3, as DNA: TGTGCCAGCAGCTCCGGACAGGGCTGGGACACTGAAGCTTTCTTT. The V and J genes are TRBV7-9 and TRBJ1-1, with 8 bases aligning to TRBD1. V shed 4 bases, J shed 3 bases, and the junction held 7 bases outside the gene matches. Germline V gene lookup returns CDR1 SEHNR and CDR2 FQNEAQ (reference sequence). CDR3 length equals 15 residues.

At least ten counts were recorded for this clonotype. This chain connects TRBV5-1 to TRBJ2-1, with no clear D. Trimming pared 0 bases from V and 4 bases from J, leaving 11 bases between. The V gene's germline CDR1 is SGHRS and CDR2 YFSETQ. The CDR3 has 15 residues. The CDR3 region is CASSLGVTQYNEQFF. The CDR3 DNA sequence: TGCGCCAGCAGCTTGGGTGTGACCCAATACAATGAGCAGTTCTTC.

This clonotype was seen a few times. This CDR3 reads CASNQSRESNNEQFF. The DNA for the CDR3 is TGTGCCAGCAACCAAAGCAGGGAGTCCAACAATGAGCAGTTCTTC. This rearrangement joins TRBV25-1 to TRBJ2-1; either TRBD1 or TRBD2 may supply D (5 bases each). Trimming removed 7 bases at V and 5 bases at J, with 18 bases between. This CDR3 comprises 15 residues. Germline values: CDR1 MGHDK, CDR2 SYGVNS.

This chain joins TRBV7-9 and TRBJ2-3; TRBD1 is a possible D gene (6 bases). Germline-derived CDR1 and CDR2 are SEHNR and FQNEAQ (reference sequence). The CDR3 spans 15 residues. Between the trimmed V and J ends, which lost 5 bases and 0 bases, there was a span of 12 bases. This CDR3 is CASSDHRVSTDTQYF. The CDR3 nucleotides are TGTGCCAGCAGCGACCACAGGGTTAGCACAGATACGCAGTATTTT.

The chain couples TRBV9 to TRBJ2-7, with 7 bases matching TRBD1. This CDR3 is built from 14 residues. Unmatched junction bases numbered 4, after V lost 4 bases and J lost 0 bases. From germline, CDR1 is SGDLS and CDR2 YYNGEE. The CDR3 reads CASSRQGPSYEQYF. Here the CDR3 DNA reads TGTGCCAGCAGCCGACAGGGCCCCTCCTACGAGCAGTACTTC. Filled out from reference TRBV9 and TRBJ2-7, the complete variable domain reads DSGVTQTPKHLITATGQRVTLRCSPRSGDLSVYWYQQSLDQGLQFLIQYYNGEERAKGNILERFSAQQFPDLHSELNLSSLELGDSALYFCASSRQGPSYEQYFGPGTRLTVT.

The V and J genes are TRBV6-2 or TRBV6-3 and TRBJ1-5; no firm D call. Trimming removed 7 bases at V and 3 bases at J, with 28 bases between. The CDR3 runs 19 residues. Germline CDR1 reads MNHEY; CDR2 reads SVGEGT. Here the CDR3 reads CASILRGPWRFENNQPQHF. CDR3 nucleotide sequence: TGTGCCAGCATTCTACGCGGACCCTGGAGGTTCGAGAACAATCAGCCCCAGCATTTT.

This clonotype has ten or more counts. The chain uses TRBV7-6 and TRBJ2-1; no definite D call. This CDR3 comprises 14 residues. From germline, CDR1 is SGHVS and CDR2 FNYEAQ. Trimming shortened V by 0 bases and J by 7 bases, and 10 bases separated the two germline ends. The CDR3 sequence: CASSLALDNNEQFF. The CDR3 DNA sequence: TGTGCCAGCAGCTTAGCATTAGATAATAATGAGCAGTTCTTC.

This clonotype was counted ten times or more. The chain links TRBV29-1 to TRBJ2-2; the match to TRBD1 covers 7 bases. CDR3 size: 12 residues. The germline V gene has CDR1 SQVTM and CDR2 ANQGSEA. The ends lost 6 bases at V and 6 bases at J; junction bases unmatched: 4. CDR3 nucleotides: TGCAGCGTAGAGCAGGGGGCCGGGGAGCTGTTTTTT. This translates into CSVEQGAGELFF.

A remark on this clonotype: A much larger clonotype is one base distant, so this may be a read error. This chain links TRBV7-9 with TRBJ1-5, with D possibly matching TRBD1 (5 bases). V was cut by 3 bases and J by 1 base, with 19 bases left in between. The CDR3 consists of 18 residues. The germline V gene encodes CDR1 SEHNR and CDR2 FQNEAQ (reference sequence). The CDR3 nucleotides read TGTGCCAGCAGCTTTGGGGGTTGGGACGGCGGGAGCAATCAGCCCCAGCATTTT. It codes for CASSFGGWDGGSNQPQHF. Looking up the rest from reference TRBV7-9 and TRBJ1-5 gives the full variable domain: DTGVSQNPRHKITKRGQNVTFRCDPISEHNRLYWYRQTLGQGPEFLTYFQNEAQLEKSRLLSDRFSAERPKGSFSTLEIQRTEQGDSAMYLCASSFGGWDGGSNQPQHFGDGTRLSIL.